Below, one TCR beta chain is given with its context. Its specificity is not known. The data originate from a study of siplizumab effects on memory and regulatory T cells. Whole-study results and caveats: Contribution to the alloresponse seemed major for naive T cells, which also seemed more diverse than memory cells.

Only in-frame clones appear in the TCRdb table, and some are missing; sequencing was by immunoSEQ multiplex PCR. The table includes some 110,000 clones, 85% to 95% detected once. V lost 4 bases and J lost 2, with 9 bases in between. The germline V gene has CDR1 SGHRS and CDR2 YFSETQ. This CDR3 has 13 residues. Sequenced input: CD4+ T cells sorted from blood. The chain employs TRBV5-1 and TRBJ1-1, with a weak D call TRBD1 (5 bases). This clonotype originated in a human donor in good health. Here the CDR3 reads CASSLDTNTEAFF. The CDR3 coding sequence is TGCGCCAGCAGCCTGGACACAAACACTGAAGCTTTCTTT.